The present T cell receptor beta chain was sequenced within a study of blood T cell repertoires in COVID-19. Across the whole study: The United States, Italy and Spain provided the acute and convalescent COVID-19 samples. Sample material is recorded as cDNA or gDNA derived from T cells, B-cell-depleted T cells, or PBMCs.

J lost 9 bases, V lost 1 base, and 5 bases had no gene match. Looked up from germline, CDR1 is LNHDA and CDR2 is SQIVND (reference sequence). The CDR3 contains 13 residues. Per the original data handling: It was from reference gene primer amplification that nucleated cell counts were estimated. Method: immunoSEQ multiplex PCR; TCRdb's copy keeps in-frame clones and lacks some. V, J and clone size are taken as reported in that table, and D and trimming were inferred from the DNA itself. The repertoire holds just over 150,000 clones, roughly 85% seen once, with over 3% in the top ten. The sample consisted of peripheral blood. The chain carries TRBV19 and TRBJ1-2; 7 bases agree with TRBD1. This TCR came from a human donor with acute or convalescent COVID-19. The donor label of this sample is uncertain. DNA of the CDR3: TGTGCCAGTAGTATAGCCGCACAGGGGCGCTACACCTTC. Amino acids: CASSIAAQGRYTF.